This entry is about one TCR beta chain. This sample was taken from a study of cytomegalovirus exposure and HLA in healthy donors. The data were produced by immunoSEQ multiplex PCR, yet TCRdb's version contains in-frame clones alone and is incomplete. The sample has about 130,000 clones, 89% seen once. Per the germline V gene, CDR1 is MNHNS and CDR2 is SASEGT. With 2 bases removed from V and 4 bases from J, the gap between germline ends came to 15 bases. The CDR3 totals 16 residues. The sequenced material came from PBMCs. V gene TRBV6-1 combines with J gene TRBJ1-5, with D perhaps TRBD1 (6 bases). The TCR originated in a woman between 18 and 29 years old in good health and CMV-seronegative. The CDR3 bases are TGTGCCAGCAGTGAATTGAGCAGGGGAAGGAATCAGCCCCAGCATTTT. Amino acid sequence: CASSELSRGRNQPQHF.